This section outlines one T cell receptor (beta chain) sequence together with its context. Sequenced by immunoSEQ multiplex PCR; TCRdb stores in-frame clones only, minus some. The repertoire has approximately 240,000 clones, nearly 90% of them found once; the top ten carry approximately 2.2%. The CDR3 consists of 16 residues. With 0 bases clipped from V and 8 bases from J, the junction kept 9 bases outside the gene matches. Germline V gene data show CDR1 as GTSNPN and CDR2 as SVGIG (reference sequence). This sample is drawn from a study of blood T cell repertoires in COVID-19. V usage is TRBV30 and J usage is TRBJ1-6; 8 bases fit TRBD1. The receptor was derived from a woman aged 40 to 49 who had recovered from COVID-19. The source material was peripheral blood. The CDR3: CAWSVYGRGRYSPLHF. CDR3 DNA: TGTGCCTGGAGTGTATATGGCAGGGGGCGGTATTCACCCCTCCACTTT. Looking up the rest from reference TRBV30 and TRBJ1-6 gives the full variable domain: SQTIHQWPATLVQPVGSPLSLECTVEGTSNPNLYWYRQAAGRGLQLLFYSVGIGQISSEVPQNLSASRPQDRQFILSSKKLLLSDSGFYLCAWSVYGRGRYSPLHFGNGTRLTVT.